The rows below give T cell receptor beta chains drawn from one sample of a study of blood T cell repertoires in COVID-19. Sequenced by immunoSEQ multiplex PCR; TCRdb stores in-frame clones only, minus some. The profile shows around 95,000 clones, about 80% of them singletons. The specimen sequenced was peripheral blood. The receptors originated from a man between 65 and 80 years old with active or convalescent COVID-19. CDR3s include the opening cysteine and the closing phenylalanine or tryptophan.

CDR3 protein: CASSSGTVSYEQYF
J gene: TRBJ2-7
V gene: TRBV5-1

CDR3 protein: CASRLTGAPGEKLFF
J gene: TRBJ1-4
V gene: TRBV2

CDR3 protein: CASSLTGTGANYGYTF
J gene: TRBJ1-2
V gene: TRBV7-2

CDR3 protein: CASSFTGSSGEQYF
J gene: TRBJ2-7
V gene: TRBV27

CDR3 protein: CASSLGQGPTEAFF
J gene: TRBJ1-1
V gene: TRBV7-9

CDR3 protein: CASSESRERGQGGVRNQPQHF
J gene: TRBJ1-5
V gene: TRBV10-1

CDR3 protein: CASSEPRVQNTGELFF
J gene: TRBJ2-2
V gene: TRBV7-2

CDR3 protein: CASLQGARNEQFF
J gene: TRBJ2-1
V gene: TRBV28

CDR3 protein: CASTPGGRERKLNYGYTF
J gene: TRBJ1-2
V gene: TRBV25-1

CDR3 protein: CASSLFDRTYEQYF
J gene: TRBJ2-7
V gene: TRBV7-8

CDR3 protein: CASSIGGRGLDTQYF
J gene: TRBJ2-3
V gene: TRBV19

CDR3 protein: CASRPGHGQFSYNEQFF
J gene: TRBJ2-1
V gene: TRBV5-1

CDR3 protein: CASSLGGLGTGELFF
J gene: TRBJ2-2
V gene: TRBV7-2

CDR3 protein: CASSQGADGALHF
J gene: TRBJ1-6
V gene: TRBV6-5

CDR3 protein: CASSLTDRGSYEQYF
J gene: TRBJ2-7
V gene: TRBV5-1

CDR3 protein: CASSTRTGSTGELFF
J gene: TRBJ2-2
V gene: TRBV11-2

CDR3 protein: CASSYPDDRVSGRSYTF
J gene: TRBJ1-2
V gene: TRBV6-2/TRBV6-3

CDR3 protein: CASSLEGSQGQTQYF
J gene: TRBJ2-5
V gene: TRBV7-2

CDR3 protein: CASSHLPGLAGSYEQYF
J gene: TRBJ2-7
V gene: TRBV7-9

CDR3 protein: CAISEGRGSTYEQYF
J gene: TRBJ2-7
V gene: TRBV10-3

CDR3 protein: CASSLGASGRVEQFF
J gene: TRBJ2-1
V gene: TRBV5-1

CDR3 protein: CASSLGHRLPNEKLFF
J gene: TRBJ1-4
V gene: TRBV7-8

CDR3 protein: CASSPLWATSTDTQYF
J gene: TRBJ2-3
V gene: TRBV7-2

CDR3 protein: CASSLGGSQETQYF
J gene: TRBJ2-5
V gene: TRBV5-1

CDR3 protein: CASSPVAPLEQYF
J gene: TRBJ2-7
V gene: TRBV7-2

CDR3 protein: CAISAGTTSTDTQYF
J gene: TRBJ2-3
V gene: TRBV10-3

CDR3 protein: CASSRTGRDEQYF
J gene: TRBJ2-7
V gene: TRBV12-3/TRBV12-4

CDR3 protein: CASSPGLAGTETQYF
J gene: TRBJ2-5
V gene: TRBV28

CDR3 protein: CASSEQGRQPQHF
J gene: TRBJ1-5
V gene: TRBV6-1

CDR3 protein: CASSRLEQGSPLHF
J gene: TRBJ1-6
V gene: TRBV27

CDR3 protein: CAWSLEPGTEAFF
J gene: TRBJ1-1
V gene: TRBV30

CDR3 protein: CASSRSSGLAKTQYF
J gene: TRBJ2-5
V gene: TRBV3-1/TRBV3-2

CDR3 protein: CASSGNRKDGYTF
J gene: TRBJ1-2
V gene: TRBV5-4

CDR3 protein: CASTLTGGVGNEQFF
J gene: TRBJ2-1
V gene: TRBV6-5

CDR3 protein: CASSESRGELFF
J gene: TRBJ2-2
V gene: TRBV2

CDR3 protein: CASSGTESSYNSPLHF
J gene: TRBJ1-6
V gene: TRBV2

CDR3 protein: CASSQTGAQETQYF
J gene: TRBJ2-5
V gene: TRBV5-1

CDR3 protein: CASKSPATDPGQFQETQYF
J gene: TRBJ2-5
V gene: TRBV5-1

CDR3 protein: CASREPGGVNYEQYF
J gene: TRBJ2-7
V gene: TRBV5-8

CDR3 protein: CASSPAGNPDTQYF
J gene: TRBJ2-3
V gene: TRBV5-1

CDR3 protein: CASSGGVGGDTQYF
J gene: TRBJ2-3
V gene: TRBV7-6

CDR3 protein: CASSVAGGVSTDTQYF
J gene: TRBJ2-3
V gene: TRBV9

CDR3 protein: CASSVEASGKVDTQYF
J gene: TRBJ2-3
V gene: TRBV9

CDR3 protein: CASSSGWPQHF
J gene: TRBJ1-5
V gene: TRBV7-2

CDR3 protein: CASSPGREDNEQFF
J gene: TRBJ2-1
V gene: TRBV6-5

CDR3 protein: CASTEPGTESRTQYF
J gene: TRBJ2-5
V gene: TRBV6-5

CDR3 protein: CASSQGENGYTF
J gene: TRBJ1-2
V gene: TRBV3-1/TRBV3-2

CDR3 protein: CAWSVRSTGTGELFF
J gene: TRBJ2-2
V gene: TRBV30

CDR3 protein: CASSRLNEQFF
J gene: TRBJ2-1
V gene: TRBV13

CDR3 protein: CASSLSSGLSYEQYF
J gene: TRBJ2-7
V gene: TRBV5-1

CDR3 protein: CASSERPGKSYNEQFF
J gene: TRBJ2-1
V gene: TRBV6-1

CDR3 protein: CASSYETSGANEQFF
J gene: TRBJ2-1
V gene: TRBV6-2/TRBV6-3

CDR3 protein: CASSRDTDKQYF
J gene: TRBJ2-7
V gene: TRBV6-5

CDR3 protein: CASSPPERDNEQFF
J gene: TRBJ2-1
V gene: TRBV18

CDR3 protein: CASSQGGQPQHF
J gene: TRBJ1-5
V gene: TRBV10-2

CDR3 protein: CSVMRRSSTDTQYF
J gene: TRBJ2-3
V gene: TRBV29-1

CDR3 protein: CASSLAEGGYTF
J gene: TRBJ1-2
V gene: TRBV7-8

CDR3 protein: CSVGTGGSSNQPQHF
J gene: TRBJ1-5
V gene: TRBV29-1

CDR3 protein: CSADPGKQETQYF
J gene: TRBJ2-5
V gene: TRBV29-1

CDR3 protein: CASSTGGLAGVQDTQYF
J gene: TRBJ2-3
V gene: TRBV9